The 9 T cell receptor beta chains presented below share a single source sample, sequenced in a study of T cells in Graves' hyperthyroidism and ophthalmopathy. TCR beta CDR3 region amplification was performed from RNA transcripts. Using the HTBI primer set, a first-round RT-PCR was run on the TCR CDR3. MiXCR, run by TCRdb on the multiplex PCR reads, gives a single entry per CDR3 protein. In the table there are over 150,000 distinct CDR3 sequences, about 17% of which are singletons. The sequencing sample was made of blood. The receptors derive from a woman in her fifties or sixties with Graves' hyperthyroidism.

This clonotype was observed many times. The V gene is TRBV6-5, the J gene TRBJ1-4; the D is unclear. The germline V gene has CDR1 MNHEY and CDR2 SVGAGI. CDR3 size: 14 residues. Trimming shortened V by 2 bases and J by 0 bases, and 4 bases separated the two germline ends. For the CDR3, the DNA is TGTGCCAGCAGTTACGGGTCAACTAATGAAAAACTGTTTTTT. This gives the protein CASSYGSTNEKLFF.

This clonotype has more than one count but fewer than ten. The chain uses TRBV19 and TRBJ1-1; 9 positions match TRBD1. The CDR3 covers 14 residues. Germline loops: CDR1 LNHDA, CDR2 SQIVND (reference sequence). Unmatched junction bases numbered 2, after V lost 5 bases and J lost 1 base. The CDR3 reads CASSWGQGNTEAFF. CDR3 DNA: TGTGCCAGTAGTTGGGGACAGGGGAACACTGAAGCTTTCTTT.

The chain joins TRBV18 to TRBJ2-3, with D unclear. The CDR3 loop spans 13 amino acids. Trimming cost V 3 bases and J 4 bases, with 8 bases left between them. The germline CDR1 and CDR2 sequences are KGHSH and LQKENI. CDR3 sequence: CASSPVQADTQYF. The CDR3 DNA reads TGTGCCAGCTCACCGGTTCAGGCAGATACGCAGTATTTT.

The J gene is TRBJ1-2, the V gene TRBV19; tentatively, D is TRBD1 (5 bases). The length of the CDR3 is 17 residues. Trimming cost V 3 bases and J 4 bases, with 21 bases left between them. Germline V gene data show CDR1 as LNHDA and CDR2 as SQIVND (reference sequence). The CDR3 spells CASSIFPGRIEIYGYTF. The CDR3, as DNA: TGTGCCAGTAGTATTTTCCCAGGGAGAATCGAAATCTATGGCTACACCTTC.

This clonotype was counted between two and nine times. The chain has TRBV5-1 and TRBJ1-1, with 9 bases that match TRBD1. Looked up from germline, CDR1 is SGHRS and CDR2 is YFSETQ. The CDR3 contains 15 residues. V shed 1 base, J shed 5 bases, and the junction held 6 bases outside the gene matches. The CDR3 nucleotides are TGCGCCAGCAGCTTGCACGTGACAGGGGGTACTGAAGCTTTCTTT. Residues: CASSLHVTGGTEAFF.

This clonotype was observed at least ten times. The gene calls are TRBV2 and TRBJ1-5, with no clear D. The V end lost 6 bases, the J end lost 0 bases, and 9 bases lay between the germline ends. The germline V gene has CDR1 SNHLY and CDR2 FYNNEI. This CDR3 has 14 amino acids. The CDR3 DNA follows: TGTGCCAGCAGCAAATCAGTTAGCAATCAGCCCCAGCATTTT. It codes for CASSKSVSNQPQHF. The full variable domain, in which reference TRBV2 and TRBJ1-5 provide the parts outside the CDR3, is EPEVTQTPSHQVTQMGQEVILRCVPISNHLYFYWYRQILGQKVEFLVSFYNNEISEKSEIFDDQFSVERPDGSNFTLKIRSTKLEDSAMYFCASSKSVSNQPQHFGDGTRLSIL.

V usage is TRBV7-3 and J usage is TRBJ2-1; TRBD1 aligns across 11 bases. Germline V gene lookup returns CDR1 SGHTA and CDR2 FQGTGA. The CDR3 extends over 15 amino acids. Trimming at V came to 4 bases and at J to 8 bases, leaving 7 bases not matched to a gene. CDR3 loop: CASSSGTGGGDEQFF. CDR3 DNA: TGTGCCAGCAGCTCCGGGACAGGGGGGGGTGATGAGCAGTTCTTC.

The chain links TRBV19 to TRBJ2-3, with 11 bases that match TRBD2. The V gene's germline CDR1 is LNHDA and CDR2 SQIVND (reference sequence). The V gene end was trimmed by 10 bases and the J gene end by 2 bases; junction bases not matched to a gene: 5. The CDR3 is 14 residues long. The CDR3 DNA sequence: TGTGCCACTACTAGCGGGAGTTACACAGATACGCAGTATTTT. Amino acid sequence: CATTSGSYTDTQYF.

A remark on this clonotype: This may stem from a read error, because a much larger clone lies one nucleotide away. This sequence joins TRBV12-5 and TRBJ2-3, with TRBD1 identical over 9 bases. The ends lost 5 bases at V and 1 base at J; junction bases unmatched: 7. This CDR3 spans 16 amino acids. CDR1 is LGHNT and CDR2 is FRNRAP in the germline V gene. The CDR3 here is CASGVDRGWGTDTQYF. For the CDR3, the DNA is TGTGCTAGTGGTGTGGACAGGGGATGGGGCACAGATACGCAGTATTTT.